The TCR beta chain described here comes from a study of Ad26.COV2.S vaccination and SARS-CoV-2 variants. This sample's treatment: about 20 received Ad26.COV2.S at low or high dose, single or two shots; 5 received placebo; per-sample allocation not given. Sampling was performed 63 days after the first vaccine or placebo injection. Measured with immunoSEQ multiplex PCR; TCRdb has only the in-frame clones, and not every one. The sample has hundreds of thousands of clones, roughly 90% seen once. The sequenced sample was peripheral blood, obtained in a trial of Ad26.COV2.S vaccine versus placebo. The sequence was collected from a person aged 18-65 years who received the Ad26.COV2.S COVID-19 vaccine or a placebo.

The CDR3 nucleotides read TGCGCCAGCAGCTTGGATGGGGGCTCGGACGAGCAGTACTTC. This sequence encodes CASSLDGGSDEQYF. The chain has TRBV5-1 and TRBJ2-7; weak D call: TRBD1 (6 bases). CDR3 length: 14 residues. The germline V gene has CDR1 SGHRS and CDR2 YFSETQ. V lost 0 bases to trimming and J lost 5 bases, with 12 bases between them.